Here is one T cell receptor beta chain with its context. The assay was immunoSEQ multiplex PCR, and TCRdb's table has in-frame clones only and misses some. The sample includes some 170,000 clones, around 84% of them seen just once. The data originate from a study of blood T cell repertoires in COVID-19. Across the whole study: The United States, Italy and Spain supplied acute and convalescent COVID-19 samples.

J lost 3 bases, V lost 5 bases, and 8 bases had no gene match. Germline values: CDR1 SGHVS, CDR2 FNYEAQ. This CDR3 is 16 amino acids long. The J gene is TRBJ2-5, the V gene TRBV7-6; TRBD2 matches at 11 bases. The clonotype was recovered from a man aged 35 to 55 with acute or convalescent COVID-19. Sequences were obtained from peripheral blood. Here the CDR3 DNA reads TGTGCCAGCAGCACCCGTAGTAGCGGGGGGGAAGAGACCCAGTACTTC. Its translation is CASSTRSSGGEETQYF.